The T cell receptor beta chain described here comes from a study of blood T cell repertoires in COVID-19. Study-level background: Samples came from the United States, Italy and Spain, spanning acute and convalescent COVID-19. The cDNA or gDNA used as material had been derived from T cells, B-cell-depleted T cells, or PBMCs.

Recruited during active infection, patients (from Seattle) were subsequently followed longitudinally. In regard to this clone: Other DNA sequences in this specimen translate into the identical CDR3.

Original data processing: Estimation of nucleated cell counts relied on the amplification of reference gene primers. Data came from immunoSEQ multiplex PCR; TCRdb stores just in-frame clones and leaves some out. Clone size and V and J calls were adopted from that table, with D and trimming inferred from the DNA. The profile shows some 180,000 clones, roughly 81% of them singletons. The CDR3 runs 15 residues. CDR1 KGHSH and CDR2 LQKENI come from the germline V gene. The V end was cut by 3 bases, the J end by 4 bases, with 12 bases between. Sequenced material: peripheral blood. The chain is built from TRBV18 and TRBJ2-2; D is perhaps TRBD2 (6 bases). This sequence originates from a woman aged 80 or older with COVID-19, enrolled during active disease. CDR3 DNA sequence: TGTGCCAGCTCACCCCTTCAGGGAGGCACCGGGGAGCTGTTTTTT. The encoded protein is CASSPLQGGTGELFF.